The rows below give T cell receptor beta chains drawn from one sample of a study of CD8 T cells in ankylosing spondylitis. TCRdb itself ran the 5' RACE reads through MiXCR, one entry per CDR3 protein. The sample consists of around 25,000 distinct CDR3 sequences, 10% to 15% of them appearing once. The sequenced sample was blood. Receptors originate from a male donor with ankylosing spondylitis or in good health (not recorded which). CDR3s include the opening cysteine and the closing phenylalanine or tryptophan. The order of the fields is V gene, J gene, CDR3 protein.

TRBV7-9	TRBJ1-4	CASSLRGTGEEKLFF
TRBV12-3/TRBV12-4	TRBJ2-2	CASSFRSGGLFGTGELFF
TRBV5-1	TRBJ2-2	CASSFGVNTGELFF
TRBV12-3/TRBV12-4	TRBJ2-5	CASSSGLAGGTQYF
TRBV6-2/TRBV6-3	TRBJ2-2	CASSYSGPNTGELFF
TRBV14	TRBJ2-5	CASNRLLQETQYF
TRBV11-2	TRBJ2-7	CASSPSVQGAREQYF
TRBV20-1	TRBJ2-5	CSARRTGEETQYF
TRBV19	TRBJ2-1	CASSLRSEQFF
TRBV20-1	TRBJ2-3	CSAPKGGTDTQYF
TRBV4-3	TRBJ2-7	CASSQLQAGPYEQYF
TRBV12-3/TRBV12-4	TRBJ1-5	CASSSRTGETRKGQPQHF
TRBV12-3/TRBV12-4	TRBJ2-5	CASSSSGGETQYF
TRBV5-1	TRBJ1-4	CASSLAGATNEKLFF
TRBV4-3	TRBJ2-1	CASSQDRSSYNEQFF
TRBV5-1	TRBJ2-1	CASSLYLAGHNEQFF
TRBV7-6	TRBJ1-5	CASSLAGGQPQHF
TRBV12-3/TRBV12-4	TRBJ2-7	CASSFQGPSYEQYF
TRBV25-1	TRBJ1-1	CASSEYGGLGTEAFF
TRBV5-1	TRBJ1-1	CATSPLSLNTEAFF
TRBV28	TRBJ1-1	CASIPRTGENTEAFF
TRBV7-2	TRBJ2-4	CASSLGGGGNIQYF
TRBV5-1	TRBJ2-2	CASSFLGGLSGELFF
TRBV7-9	TRBJ2-1	CASSTQEGQRSYNEQFF
TRBV12-3/TRBV12-4	TRBJ1-1	CASTLTRTGLNTEAFF
TRBV3-1	TRBJ2-2	CASSHPGGRNTGELFF
TRBV12-3/TRBV12-4	TRBJ2-3	CASRASGSTDTQYF
TRBV7-2	TRBJ2-4	CASSQEGGAAKNIQYF
TRBV29-1	TRBJ2-2	CSVEVGQGLGELFF
TRBV7-9	TRBJ2-1	CASSSRTVSNEQFF
TRBV25-1	TRBJ2-2	CASRGQVNTGELFF
TRBV12-3/TRBV12-4	TRBJ1-1	CASSFRLSTEAFF
TRBV7-2	TRBJ2-1	CASGLVNRANEQFF
TRBV19	TRBJ2-1	CASSPDRGSYNEQFF
TRBV20-1	TRBJ1-1	CSASGDLRLNTEAFF
TRBV24-1	TRBJ2-3	CATSDSGTDTQYF
TRBV6-2/TRBV6-3	TRBJ2-2	CASRTGPANTGELFF